The 2 T cell receptor beta chains presented below share a single source sample, sequenced in a study of lymphopenia after photon versus proton radiotherapy (dated by TCRdb to between 2017 and 2020). Libraries were prepared through the immunoSEQ multiplex PCR assay. Here the immuneACCESS table is served through TCRdb, limited to in-frame sequences with V and J called. Missing clones are a known gap in these copies; in checked studies unresolved V genes cover under half, and the rest lacks a known reason. In all, the sample holds some 15,000 clones, and around 84% of those were seen once. Of the sample, approximately 22% is held by the ten largest clones. The sequenced sample was peripheral blood, obtained from a patient treated with proton-based radiotherapy. These receptors were taken from an older man with pancreatic cancer.

The sample holds a few counts of this clone. V is TRBV4-2 and J is TRBJ2-2; D is unclear. From germline, CDR1 is LGHNA and CDR2 YNFKEQ. The V end was cut by 2 bases, the J end by 3 bases, with 10 bases between. The CDR3 consists of 15 residues. CDR3 sequence (DNA): TGTGCCAGCAGCCAATCGCGGCAGGACACCGGGGAGCTGTTTTTT. Amino acid sequence: CASSQSRQDTGELFF.

The chain carries TRBV19 and TRBJ1-4; D is unclear. Trimming stripped 5 bases from V and 7 bases from J, with 8 bases between. CDR3 length: 12 amino acids. The germline gives CDR1 LNHDA, CDR2 SQIVND (reference sequence). The CDR3 DNA sequence: TGTGCCAGTAGTGGGTCTAGTGAAAAACTGTTTTTT. The encoded protein is CASSGSSEKLFF.